A single TCR beta chain is shown here with its context. This record belongs to a study of blood T cell repertoires in COVID-19. The wider study: Acute and convalescent COVID-19 samples came from the United States, Italy and Spain.

Profiling relied on immunoSEQ multiplex PCR, and the TCRdb table lists in-frame clones only, not all of them. Among roughly 68,000 clones, around 88% were seen once, and the ten largest hold approximately 6.8%. Germline V gene lookup returns CDR1 MNHNY and CDR2 SVGAGI (reference sequence). The CDR3 contains 11 residues. V was clipped by 6 bases and J by 6 bases, with 8 bases between them. The sample comprised peripheral blood. The chain has TRBV6-6 and TRBJ1-2; no definite D call. The sequence was collected from a woman in her 70s with acute or convalescent COVID-19. The DNA of the CDR3 is TGTGCCAGCAGCCCGTCCCATGGCTACACCTTC. Its translation: CASSPSHGYTF.